This entry features one T cell receptor (beta chain) sequence. The antigen is unknown. This sample was taken from a study of T cells in Graves' hyperthyroidism and ophthalmopathy. Whole-study results and caveats: The model predicted ophthalmopathy a median 6.5 months before onset. The authors' 13 V-J model separated ophthalmopathy from stable hyperthyroidism. Blood held most thyroid clonotypes expanded above 0.001 frequency.

Uncontrolled infection, other autoimmune disease, pregnancy or lactation disqualified patients from enrolment. Amplified TCR beta CDR3 regions derived from RNA transcripts. HTBI primers drove first-round RT-PCR of the TCR CDR3. TCRdb processed the multiplex PCR reads anew with MiXCR; each CDR3 protein has one entry. The sample holds about 420,000 distinct CDR3 sequences, approximately 14% seen once. Germline assignment: CDR1 SNHLY and CDR2 FYNNEI. The CDR3 extends over 15 amino acids. The V gene end was trimmed by 5 bases and the J gene end by 5 bases; junction bases not matched to a gene: 5. Sequences were obtained from blood. The rearrangement uses TRBV2 and TRBJ2-1; 11 bases line up with TRBD2. This clonotype was sampled from a woman between 18 and 29 years old with Graves' hyperthyroidism. The CDR3 is CASSQTSGVDNEQFF. For the CDR3, the DNA is TGTGCCAGCAGTCAGACTAGCGGGGTTGACAATGAGCAGTTCTTC.